The source of this T cell receptor beta chain is a study of OX40 agonist ivuxolimab in advanced cancers. About the research overall: Hepatocellular carcinoma, melanoma, renal cell or head and neck cancer occurred in dose-escalation patients. Study outcomes and limitations: Expansion of clones was among the lowest in partial responders at 0.1-3.0 mg/kg.

The assay was immunoSEQ multiplex PCR, and TCRdb's table has in-frame clones only and misses some. The sample carries some 76,000 clones, 85% recorded once. This CDR3 region has 11 residues. Deletions cut 5 bases from V and 7 bases from J, with 5 bases between. Germline V lookup: CDR1 MNHNS, CDR2 SASEGT. Notes on this clone: Its antigen is undetermined.

This receptor was obtained from an adult with an advanced solid tumor such as melanoma, head and neck, liver or kidney cancer. The gene calls are TRBV6-1 and TRBJ2-2, with D hard to call. The sequencing here drew on CD4+ or CD8+ T cells sorted from blood, taken in a trial of the OX40 agonist ivuxolimab. The CDR3 protein is CASSFSGELFF. CDR3 nucleotide sequence: TGTGCCAGCAGTTTCAGCGGGGAGCTGTTTTTT.